Below are 12 T cell receptor beta chains sequenced from a single sample in a study of memory CD4+ T cells and cytomegalovirus serostatus. The protocol was immunoSEQ multiplex PCR, while the TCRdb copy is restricted to in-frame clones and leaves out a portion. The sample records around 62,000 clones, 76% being singletons. Single viable CD3+CD4+CD8-CD45RO+ cells were sorted as the memory CD4+ T cells. Sequenced: memory CD4+ T cells from blood. All receptors come from an adult in good health and CMV-seropositive.

This clone was observed once. This chain's CDR3 is CASSLKSPGNNQPQHF. The CDR3 coding sequence is TGTGCCAGCAGCTTAAAGTCCCCGGGTAACAATCAGCCCCAGCATTTT. The chain has TRBV7-3 and TRBJ1-5; D is uncertain. V was shortened by 1 base and J by 3 bases, with 13 bases between the two germline ends. In germline, CDR1 is SGHTA, CDR2 FQGTGA. The CDR3 is 16 amino acids.

For the CDR3, the DNA is TGCGCCAGCAGCTTGGAAGGGGCCCCGGTCTATGAGCAGTTCTTC. Translated: CASSLEGAPVYEQFF. J is TRBJ2-1 and V is TRBV5-1; a weak D match, TRBD1 (5 bases). The CDR3 has 15 residues. CDR1 SGHRS and CDR2 YFSETQ come from the germline V gene. Trimming stripped 0 bases from V and 8 bases from J, with 15 bases between.

V and J are TRBV4-1 and TRBJ2-5; perhaps TRBD1 as D (5 bases). CDR1 is MGHRA, CDR2 YSYEKL, per germline. The V end was cut by 1 base, the J end by 2 bases, with 11 bases between. This CDR3 has 15 amino acids. The CDR3 DNA reads as TGCGCCAGCAGCCAAGTGTCCGGACAACAAGAGACCCAGTACTTC. As protein: CASSQVSGQQETQYF.

The chain recombines TRBV30 with TRBJ2-7; D ambiguous. From germline, CDR1 is GTSNPN and CDR2 SVGIG (reference sequence). This CDR3 region has 16 residues. The V and J ends lost 3 bases and 7 bases respectively, with 25 bases between them. The CDR3 region has the DNA TGTGCCTGGAGGTATGCCTGGGGTAGACCTGCAGAGGAGCAGTACTTC. This translates into CAWRYAWGRPAEEQYF.

The chain combines TRBV19 with TRBJ1-5, with unresolved D. Germline V gene lookup returns CDR1 LNHDA and CDR2 SQIVND (reference sequence). The CDR3 extends over 14 amino acids. Trimming shortened V by 2 bases and J by 6 bases, and 11 bases separated the two germline ends. CDR3 amino acids: CASSIRGVAQPQHF. The CDR3 region has the DNA TGTGCCAGTAGTATAAGAGGTGTTGCTCAGCCCCAGCATTTT.

This chain links TRBV4-2 with TRBJ2-3, with no clear D. V gave up 3 bases and J gave up 2 bases, with 6 bases separating them. Per the germline V gene, CDR1 is LGHNA and CDR2 is YNFKEQ. CDR3 length equals 13 residues. The CDR3 DNA reads TGTGCCAGCAGCCACTACACCACAGATACGCAGTATTTT. Translation: CASSHYTTDTQYF.

This clone was observed a handful of times. V is TRBV5-1 and J is TRBJ2-7; D possibly corresponds to TRBD2 (6 bases). The CDR3 loop spans 14 amino acids. V shed 0 bases and J shed 3 bases, with 10 bases lying between them. Germline CDR1 and CDR2: SGHRS and YFSETQ. CDR3 region: CASSLALGGYEQYF. CDR3 nucleotides: TGCGCCAGCAGCTTGGCTCTGGGGGGCTACGAGCAGTACTTC.

This CDR3 is CASSSAGNTEAFF. The CDR3 DNA follows: TGTGCCAGCAGTTCCGCCGGGAACACTGAAGCTTTCTTT. The V call is TRBV2, the J call TRBJ1-1; D is uncertain. The ends were cut back, 5 bases at V and 1 base at J, with 8 bases in the middle. Germline CDR1 SNHLY, CDR2 FYNNEI. CDR3 size: 13 residues.

The chain uses TRBV18 and TRBJ1-1, with D possibly being TRBD1 (5 bases). The CDR3 length is 15 residues. Germline-derived CDR1 and CDR2 are KGHSH and LQKENI. V was cut by 1 base and J by 3 bases, with 12 bases left in between. The CDR3 DNA reads as TGTGCCAGCTCACCACGACAGATAGAGGACACTGAAGCTTTCTTT. Its protein product is CASSPRQIEDTEAFF.

The CDR3 nucleotides read TGCGCCTCTAGACAGAATGAAAAACTGTTTTTT. Amino acid sequence: CASRQNEKLFF. This chain joins TRBV5-1 and TRBJ1-4, with TRBD1 as a possible D gene (5 bases). The CDR3 sequence is 11 residues long. CDR1 is SGHRS and CDR2 is YFSETQ in the germline V gene. Trimming removed 10 bases at V and 5 bases at J, with 9 bases between.

For this clone: The junction does not match germline at one end; this may be a read error. The V call is TRBV20-1, the J call TRBJ1-2, with D perhaps TRBD1 (5 bases). The CDR3 has 11 residues. CDR1 and CDR2 from the germline V gene are DFQATT and SNEGSKA (reference sequence). CDR3 residues: CSARDRSGDPF. In nucleotides, the CDR3 is TGCAGTGCTAGAGATCGTTCCGGGGACCCGTTC.

The V gene is TRBV27, the J gene TRBJ2-7; 10 bases align to TRBD1. Germline V CDR1 and CDR2: MNHEY, SMNVEV (reference sequence). The V and J ends lost 5 bases and 3 bases, in that order; junction bases with no gene match: 7. The CDR3 is 15 residues long. CDR3 DNA: TGTGCCAGCAGTGGGTTCGGACAGGGGGTCTACGAGCAGTACTTC. It specifies CASSGFGQGVYEQYF.